This T cell receptor (beta chain) was identified in a study of early T cells in non-severe SARS-CoV-2 infection. As for the study in general: Alpha and beta chains were unpaired, from unsorted whole-blood bulk RNA.

V lost 4 bases, J lost 4 bases, and 11 bases lay in between. The length of the CDR3 is 15 residues. From germline, CDR1 is SGHAT and CDR2 FQNNGV. TCRdb re-analysed the 5' RACE reads in MiXCR, keeping a single row per CDR3 protein. The sample has some 45,000 distinct CDR3 sequences; approximately 9% are singletons. This clonotype was recorded many times. The receptor comes from an adult who was a healthcare worker with PCR-confirmed SARS-CoV-2 infection or an uninfected control (not recorded which). Material: whole blood, obtained at baseline. V gene TRBV11-2 combines with J gene TRBJ2-6; D might be TRBD1 (6 bases). CDR3 nucleotide sequence: TGTGCCAGCAGCTCCAGGGGATCCGGGGCCAACGTCCTGACTTTC. Translation: CASSSRGSGANVLTF.